The T cell receptor beta chain under discussion was sequenced for a study of T cells in localized non-small cell lung cancer. The V gene lost 10 bases and the J gene lost 1 base, with 11 bases spanning the gap. Per germline, CDR1 SNHLY and CDR2 FYNNEI. This CDR3 comprises 14 residues. The study's findings and limits: Sequencing covered just one tumor region, so heterogeneity cannot be ruled out. There was an association of higher blood T cell density with longer overall survival. Detection in adjacent lung was observed for a median 57 of the top 100 tumor clones. Uninvolved adjacent lung had the highest recorded T cell clonality, with tumor below it.

Generated by immunoSEQ multiplex PCR, the TCRdb table keeps only in-frame clones and is missing some. The sample yields over 1,500 clones, about a fifth seen once. This clone is medium-sized. Its target is unknown. The chain has TRBV2 and TRBJ2-6; maybe TRBD1 (5 bases). The TCR was taken from a male donor aged 60 or older with stage I lung adenocarcinoma. This specimen consisted of lung tumor tissue, obtained before any cancer treatment. DNA of the CDR3: TGTGCCATTCTACCAGGGTCTGGGGCCAACGTCCTGACTTTC. Amino acid sequence: CAILPGSGANVLTF.